The rows below give T cell receptor beta chains drawn from one sample of a study of CD4 T cells in relation to SARS-CoV-2 and coronaviruses. The repertoire was sequenced with immunoSEQ multiplex PCR; TCRdb's copy has only in-frame clones and lacks some. Of 20,000 to 25,000 clones in the sample, 76% were seen once. Their antigens remain unidentified. The sequenced material came from CD4+ T cells from PBMCs, cultured in vitro. The receptors here all came from a human donor in good health. CDR3s include the opening cysteine and the closing phenylalanine or tryptophan. D genes are given only for firm matches.

D | V | CDR3
- | TRBV5-1 | CASSLATAAYEQYF
- | TRBV12-3/TRBV12-4 | CASSREYQPQHF
- | TRBV5-3 | CARSLRRFSTDTQYF
- | TRBV12-5 | CASGLVQTTGELFF
TRBD2 | TRBV7-9 | CASSLALSSGRAPREQFF
- | TRBV20-1 | CSASLGTYSNQPQHF
TRBD2 | TRBV27 | CASSLSIATSGRNEQFF
- | TRBV30 | CAWAGGNTEAFF
TRBD2 | TRBV5-4 | CASRAGEGYNEQFF
- | TRBV20-1 | CSASKRIAGSEAFF
- | TRBV10-1 | CASTPGTISGEQYF
- | TRBV6-5 | CASSRETQYF
- | TRBV7-9 | CASSHPGYSGNTIYF
- | TRBV12-3/TRBV12-4 | CASSLNRVIEQFF
TRBD2 | TRBV5-6 | CASTKGWEGSYNEQFF
- | TRBV6-1 | CASSEAPLGVGEAFF
TRBD2 | TRBV13 | CASSSGTSGRDSTDTQYF
- | TRBV27 | CASTIGAYNSPLHF
- | TRBV7-6 | CASSPRSPPGELFF
TRBD2 | TRBV6-5 | CASSPRGDPRDEQYF
TRBD1 | TRBV12-3/TRBV12-4 | CASSRGQVLFF
TRBD2 | TRBV7-3 | CASSRLAGGPSDTQYF
- | TRBV12-5 | CASGLTGRADTQYF
- | TRBV6-5 | CASTLAAPGAEAFF
- | TRBV19 | CASSIVGADTQYF